This T cell receptor beta chain was documented in a study of blood T cell repertoires in COVID-19. The protocol was immunoSEQ multiplex PCR, while the TCRdb copy is restricted to in-frame clones and leaves out a portion. The table has around 140,000 clones, approximately 80% seen once. The CDR3 runs to 15 residues. V dropped 0 bases and J dropped 0 bases, with 11 bases sitting between them. CDR1 GTSNPN and CDR2 SVGIG come from the germline V gene (reference sequence). Sequenced sample: peripheral blood. The chain combines TRBV30 with TRBJ1-1; a possible D gene is TRBD1 (5 bases). The receptor comes from an older man who had recovered from COVID-19. CDR3 DNA: TGTGCCTGGAGTGTACTGGGGCAGGTGAACACTGAAGCTTTCTTT. Amino acids: CAWSVLGQVNTEAFF.